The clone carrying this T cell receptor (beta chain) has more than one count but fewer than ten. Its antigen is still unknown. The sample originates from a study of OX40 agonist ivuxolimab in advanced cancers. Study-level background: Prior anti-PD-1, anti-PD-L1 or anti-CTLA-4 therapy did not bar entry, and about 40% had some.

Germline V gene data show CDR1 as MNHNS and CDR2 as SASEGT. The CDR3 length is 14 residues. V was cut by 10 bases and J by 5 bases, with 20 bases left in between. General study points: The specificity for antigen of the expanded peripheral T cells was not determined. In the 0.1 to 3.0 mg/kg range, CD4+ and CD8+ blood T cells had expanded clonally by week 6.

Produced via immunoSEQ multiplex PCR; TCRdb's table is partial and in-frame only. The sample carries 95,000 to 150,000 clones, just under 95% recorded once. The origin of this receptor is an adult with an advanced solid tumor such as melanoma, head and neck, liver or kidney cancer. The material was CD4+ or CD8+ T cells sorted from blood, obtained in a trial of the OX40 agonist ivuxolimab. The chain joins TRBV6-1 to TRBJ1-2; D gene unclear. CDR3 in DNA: TGTGCCACCCCCCTGACGCAGACCCATTATGGCTACACCTTC. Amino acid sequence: CATPLTQTHYGYTF.